A single sample gave rise to the 20 T cell receptor beta chains below, sequenced in a study of blood T cell repertoires in COVID-19. Clones were read by immunoSEQ multiplex PCR, and TCRdb kept only the in-frame ones, dropping some. Of approximately 120,000 clones listed, 80% were seen once; the top ten hold around 4.2%. The sample taken for sequencing was peripheral blood. These receptors were obtained from a human donor in a cohort sampled during active or convalescent COVID-19.

This clone was counted once. The gene calls are TRBV7-6 and TRBJ2-7; 7 bases match TRBD1. CDR3 length: 11 residues. CDR1 and CDR2 (germline): SGHVS, FNYEAQ. V was pared by 5 bases and J by 5 bases, with 0 bases of the junction left unmatched. In DNA form, the CDR3 reads TGTGCCAGCAGCCAGGGGGACGAGCAGTACTTC. Translated: CASSQGDEQYF.

The chain carries TRBV7-8 and TRBJ2-7; possible D gene TRBD1, 6 bases. V lost 8 bases to trimming and J lost 2 bases, with 16 bases between them. The CDR3 is 14 amino acids. Germline V gene data show CDR1 as SGHVS and CDR2 as FQNEAQ. The CDR3 DNA follows: TGTGCCAGCGGCAAAACTTGGACAGCCTACGAGCAGTACTTC. It is translated as CASGKTWTAYEQYF.

The rearrangement uses TRBV6-2 or TRBV6-3 and TRBJ2-3; TRBD2 aligns across 11 bases. The CDR3 totals 17 residues. Per the germline V gene, CDR1 is MNHEY and CDR2 is SVGEGT. V dropped 4 bases and J dropped 8; count of bases not matched to a gene: 14. The CDR3: CASSSGLAAVMAGTQYF. In DNA, the CDR3 is TGTGCCAGCAGTTCGGGACTAGCGGCTGTTATGGCGGGTACGCAGTATTTT.

The chain links TRBV15 to TRBJ1-3; TRBD1 is a possible D gene (5 bases). The CDR3 extends over 15 amino acids. Germline assignment: CDR1 LNHNV and CDR2 YYDKDF (reference sequence). Trimming took off 0 bases at V and 4 bases at J, with 10 bases between the two ends. Here the CDR3 reads CATSRDRVWGNTIYF. CDR3 coding DNA: TGTGCCACCAGCAGAGACAGGGTCTGGGGAAACACCATATATTTT.

The chain has TRBV7-9 and TRBJ1-4; no clear D. From germline, CDR1 is SEHNR and CDR2 FQNEAQ (reference sequence). CDR3 length equals 14 residues. Trimming cost V 2 bases and J 5 bases, with 9 bases left between them. CDR3 nucleotides: TGTGCCAGCAGCTTAACACACAGAAATGAAAAACTGTTTTTT. It is translated as CASSLTHRNEKLFF.

This chain links TRBV6-2 or TRBV6-3 with TRBJ2-2; 13 bases map to TRBD2. There are 18 residues in the CDR3. The trim removed 0 bases at V and 4 bases at J, leaving 5 bases unmatched. The germline V gene encodes CDR1 MNHEY and CDR2 SVGEGT. The CDR3 DNA reads as TGTGCCAGCAGTTACTCAGGACTAGCGGGAGACGTCACCGGGGAGCTGTTTTTT. This codes for CASSYSGLAGDVTGELFF.

The chain couples TRBV5-4 to TRBJ2-1; 10 nucleotides line up with TRBD2. V dropped 3 bases and J dropped 1; count of bases not matched to a gene: 7. The germline gives CDR1 SGHNT, CDR2 YYREEE (reference sequence). The CDR3 extends over 17 amino acids. The CDR3 DNA reads TGTGCCAGCAGCTGGGGGCCGGGACTAGCGTCCTACAATGAGCAGTTCTTC. Residues: CASSWGPGLASYNEQFF.

This chain connects TRBV4-1 to TRBJ1-1; perhaps TRBD1 as D (5 bases). CDR1 MGHRA and CDR2 YSYEKL come from the germline V gene. This CDR3 region has 14 residues. Between the trimmed V and J ends, which lost 4 bases and 0 bases, there was a span of 9 bases. The CDR3 DNA sequence: TGCGCCAGCAGCCTAGGGGCGCTGAACACTGAAGCTTTCTTT. It specifies CASSLGALNTEAFF.

The chain links TRBV9 to TRBJ2-3; 10 nucleotides align to TRBD2. The V and J ends lost 1 base and 2 bases, in that order; junction bases with no gene match: 4. The V gene's germline CDR1 is SGDLS and CDR2 YYNGEE. The CDR3 is 16 residues long. CDR3 nucleotides: TGTGCCAGCAGCGTACTAGCGGGGGACCACACAGATACGCAGTATTTT. It encodes CASSVLAGDHTDTQYF.

The V and J genes are TRBV9 and TRBJ1-5; D call uncertain. Per the germline V gene, CDR1 is SGDLS and CDR2 is YYNGEE. The CDR3 consists of 13 residues. V shed 2 bases and J shed 5 bases, with 8 bases lying between them. CDR3 bases: TGTGCCAGCAGCGTCGCGGGGTATCAGCCCCAGCATTTT. This encodes CASSVAGYQPQHF.

In DNA, the CDR3 is TGTGCCAGCAGCTTGACAATGACAGGGTACTATAATTCACCCCTCCACTTT. Translated, it gives CASSLTMTGYYNSPLHF. The chain carries TRBV5-6 and TRBJ1-6, with 7 nucleotides matching TRBD1. The length of the CDR3 is 17 residues. The germline CDR1 and CDR2 sequences are SGHDT and YYEEEE. V shed 1 base and J 3 bases; nucleotides not matched to a gene: 7.

Here the CDR3 reads CASSLNPYTDTQYF. Written as DNA, the CDR3 is TGTGCCAGCAGCCTCAACCCCTACACAGATACGCAGTATTTT. V gene TRBV9 combines with J gene TRBJ2-3; D uncertain. The CDR3 is made up of 14 amino acids. Trimming stripped 4 bases from V and 2 bases from J, with 11 bases between. CDR1 SGDLS and CDR2 YYNGEE come from the germline V gene.

This clone was seen a few times. This chain joins TRBV19 and TRBJ2-2; D may be TRBD2 (6 bases). Germline CDR1 is LNHDA and CDR2 is SQIVND (reference sequence). With 2 bases removed from V and 1 base from J, the gap between germline ends came to 11 bases. This CDR3 is 16 amino acids long. CDR3 nucleotides: TGTGCCAGTAGTATAAATGGAGGGCGGAACACCGGGGAGCTGTTTTTT. It yields the protein CASSINGGRNTGELFF.

There are a few counts of this clone. The chain carries TRBV6-2 or TRBV6-3 and TRBJ2-2; TRBD2 is a possible D gene (6 bases). Germline V gene sequence: CDR1 MNHEY, CDR2 SVGEGT. Trimming shortened V by 2 bases and J by 4 bases, and 23 bases separated the two germline ends. The CDR3 consists of 19 residues. CDR3 sequence (DNA): TGTGCCAGCAGTTACCCCGCGGGGCTCCTGGGACTGATCACCGGGGAGCTGTTTTTT. Protein sequence: CASSYPAGLLGLITGELFF.

This chain links TRBV18 with TRBJ1-1; 11 bases map to TRBD1. The CDR3 runs to 16 residues. J lost 1 base, V lost 6 bases, and 7 bases had no gene match. Germline CDR1 reads KGHSH; CDR2 reads LQKENI. The CDR3: CASSLGTGGSNTEAFF. The CDR3 nucleotides are TGTGCCAGCTCCCTAGGGACAGGGGGATCGAACACTGAAGCTTTCTTT.

The rearrangement uses TRBV24-1 and TRBJ1-4; D uncertain. With 2 bases removed from V and 8 bases from J, the gap between germline ends came to 14 bases. CDR1 and CDR2 (germline): KGHDR, SFDVKD. The CDR3 contains 15 residues. The CDR3 reads CATSDSTWLEEKLFF. In DNA form, the CDR3 reads TGTGCCACCAGTGATTCCACCTGGCTGGAGGAAAAACTGTTTTTT.

This clone was counted only a few times. The chain links TRBV9 to TRBJ2-7; D not resolved. V lost 0 bases and J 0 bases, leaving 7 bases between the germline ends. The CDR3 runs 14 residues. Germline lookup yields CDR1 SGDLS and CDR2 YYNGEE. DNA of the CDR3: TGTGCCAGCAGCGTAGGCGAGCGCTCCTACGAGCAGTACTTC. It yields the protein CASSVGERSYEQYF.

V is TRBV28 and J is TRBJ2-3; TRBD2 matches at 16 bases. The junction had 8 bases not matched to a gene; V was cut back by 4 bases and J by 7 bases. This CDR3 is built from 17 residues. Germline CDR1 and CDR2: MDHEN and SYDVKM. The CDR3 coding sequence is TGTGCCAGCAGTTATTCGGGACTAGCGGGAGGGCCGAATACGCAGTATTTT. It is translated as CASSYSGLAGGPNTQYF.

CDR3 sequence reads: CASSQERGTGLYNEQFF. The CDR3 bases are TGTGCCAGCAGCCAAGAGAGGGGGACAGGGTTATACAATGAGCAGTTCTTC. The J gene is TRBJ2-1, the V gene TRBV4-2, with TRBD1 matching 9 bases. Germline assignment: CDR1 LGHNA and CDR2 YNFKEQ. Germline trimming cut 0 bases from V and 4 bases from J; bases unmatched to any gene: 7. The CDR3 spans 17 residues.

The gene calls are TRBV7-9 and TRBJ2-2; 7 bases agree with TRBD2. CDR1 is SEHNR, CDR2 FQNEAQ, per germline (reference sequence). There are 15 residues in the CDR3. With 4 bases clipped from V and 0 bases from J, the junction kept 2 bases outside the gene matches. The CDR3 is CASSSGLPNTGELFF. The CDR3 coding sequence is TGTGCCAGCAGCTCGGGACTACCGAACACCGGGGAGCTGTTTTTT.